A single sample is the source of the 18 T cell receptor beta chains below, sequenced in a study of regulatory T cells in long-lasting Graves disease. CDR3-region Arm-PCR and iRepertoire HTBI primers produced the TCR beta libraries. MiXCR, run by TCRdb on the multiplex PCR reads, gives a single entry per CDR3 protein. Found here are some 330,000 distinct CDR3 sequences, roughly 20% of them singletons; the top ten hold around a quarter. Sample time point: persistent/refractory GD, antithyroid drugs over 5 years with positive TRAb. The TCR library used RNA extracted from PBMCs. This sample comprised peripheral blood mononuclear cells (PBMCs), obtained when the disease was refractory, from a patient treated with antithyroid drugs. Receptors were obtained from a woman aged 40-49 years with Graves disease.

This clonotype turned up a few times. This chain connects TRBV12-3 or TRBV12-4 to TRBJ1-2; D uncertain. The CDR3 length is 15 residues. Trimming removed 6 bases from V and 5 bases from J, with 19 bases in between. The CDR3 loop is CASSLTDTPFYGYTF. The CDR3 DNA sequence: TGTGCCAGCAGCTTAACCGACACTCCCTTTTATGGCTACACCTTC.

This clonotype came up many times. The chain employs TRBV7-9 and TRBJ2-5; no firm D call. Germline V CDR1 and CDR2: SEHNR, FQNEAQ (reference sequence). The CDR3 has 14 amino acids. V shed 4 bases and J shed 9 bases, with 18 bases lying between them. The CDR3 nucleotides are TGTGCCAGCAGCTCAGCGCTTAAGACCAATCCCCAGTACTTC. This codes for CASSSALKTNPQYF. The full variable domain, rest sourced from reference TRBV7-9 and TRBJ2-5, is DTGVSQNPRHKITKRGQNVTFRCDPISEHNRLYWYRQTLGQGPEFLTYFQNEAQLEKSRLLSDRFSAERPKGSFSTLEIQRTEQGDSAMYLCASSSALKTNPQYFGPGTRLLVL.

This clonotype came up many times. CDR3: CASSVPSGRRETQYF. The CDR3 DNA reads TGTGCCAGCAGCGTCCCTAGCGGGAGGCGGGAGACCCAGTACTTC. The rearrangement links TRBV11-2 to TRBJ2-5, with 11 bases matching TRBD2. The trim removed 5 bases at V and 5 bases at J, leaving 7 bases unmatched. CDR3 length: 15 residues. Germline CDR1 and CDR2: SGHAT and FQNNGV.

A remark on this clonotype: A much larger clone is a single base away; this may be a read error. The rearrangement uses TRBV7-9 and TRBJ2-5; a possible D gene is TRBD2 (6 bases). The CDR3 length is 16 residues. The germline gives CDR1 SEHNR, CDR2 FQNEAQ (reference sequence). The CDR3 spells CASSPGPGGMKKTRYF. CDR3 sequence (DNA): TGTGCCAGCAGCCCCGGTCCCGGCGGGATGAAAAAGACCCGGTACTTC.

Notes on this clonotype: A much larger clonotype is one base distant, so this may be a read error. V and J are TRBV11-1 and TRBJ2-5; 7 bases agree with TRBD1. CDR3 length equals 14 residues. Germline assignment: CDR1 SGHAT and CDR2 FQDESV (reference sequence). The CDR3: CTSSSRGYQETQYF. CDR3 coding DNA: TGTACCAGCAGCTCCAGGGGGTACCAAGAGACCCAGTACTTC.

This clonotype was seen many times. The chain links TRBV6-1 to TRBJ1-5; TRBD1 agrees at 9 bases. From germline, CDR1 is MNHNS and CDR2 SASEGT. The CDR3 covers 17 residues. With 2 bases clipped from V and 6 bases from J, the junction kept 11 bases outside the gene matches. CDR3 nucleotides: TGTGCCAGCAGTGAATTCCGGACAGGGGAGTACGGTCAGCCCCAGCATTTT. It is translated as CASSEFRTGEYGQPQHF.

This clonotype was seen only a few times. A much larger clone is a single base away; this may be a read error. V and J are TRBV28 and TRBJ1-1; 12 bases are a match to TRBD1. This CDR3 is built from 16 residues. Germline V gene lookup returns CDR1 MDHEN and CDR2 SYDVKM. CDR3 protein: CATRGQGASYGTGAFF. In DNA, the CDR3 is TGTGCCACAAGGGGACAGGGGGCCAGCTACGGCACTGGAGCTTTCTTT.

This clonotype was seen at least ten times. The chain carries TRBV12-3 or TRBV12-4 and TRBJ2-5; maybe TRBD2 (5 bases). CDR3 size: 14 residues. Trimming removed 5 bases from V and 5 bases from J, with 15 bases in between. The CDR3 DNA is TGTGCCAGCAGTCGAGGGTTTTCATATGAGACCCAGTACTTC. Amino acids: CASSRGFSYETQYF.

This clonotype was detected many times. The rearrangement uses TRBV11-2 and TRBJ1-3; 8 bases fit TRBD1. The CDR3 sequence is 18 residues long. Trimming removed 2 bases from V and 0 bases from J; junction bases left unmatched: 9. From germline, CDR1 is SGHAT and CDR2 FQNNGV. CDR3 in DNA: TGTGCCAGCAGCTTACGGTGGCAGGGGGCCTTCTCTGGAAACACCATATATTTT. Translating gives CASSLRWQGAFSGNTIYF.

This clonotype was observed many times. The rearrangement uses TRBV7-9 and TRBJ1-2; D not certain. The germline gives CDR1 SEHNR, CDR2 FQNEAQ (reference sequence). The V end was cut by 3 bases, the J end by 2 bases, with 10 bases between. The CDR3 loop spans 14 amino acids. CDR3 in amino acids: CASSFEWANYGYTF. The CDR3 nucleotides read TGTGCCAGCAGCTTTGAGTGGGCGAACTATGGCTACACCTTC. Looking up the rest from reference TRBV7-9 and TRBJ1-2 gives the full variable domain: DTGVSQNPRHKITKRGQNVTFRCDPISEHNRLYWYRQTLGQGPEFLTYFQNEAQLEKSRLLSDRFSAERPKGSFSTLEIQRTEQGDSAMYLCASSFEWANYGYTFGSGTRLTVV.

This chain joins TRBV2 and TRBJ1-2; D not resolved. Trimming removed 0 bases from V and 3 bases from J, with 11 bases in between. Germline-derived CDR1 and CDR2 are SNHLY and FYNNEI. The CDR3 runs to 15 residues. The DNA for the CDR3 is TGTGCCAGCAGTGAAGCGTCAGAGTTCTACTATGGCTACACCTTC. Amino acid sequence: CASSEASEFYYGYTF.

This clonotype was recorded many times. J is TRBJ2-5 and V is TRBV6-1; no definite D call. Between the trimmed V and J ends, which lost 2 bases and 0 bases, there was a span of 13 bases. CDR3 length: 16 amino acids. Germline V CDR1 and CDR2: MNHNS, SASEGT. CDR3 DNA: TGTGCCAGCAGTGAAAGATCGGGTGTGTACCAAGAGACCCAGTACTTC. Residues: CASSERSGVYQETQYF.

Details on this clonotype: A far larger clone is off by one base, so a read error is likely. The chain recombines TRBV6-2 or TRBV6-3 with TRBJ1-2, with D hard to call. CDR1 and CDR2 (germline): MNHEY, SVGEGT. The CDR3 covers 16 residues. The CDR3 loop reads CASSKAAMARGYGYAF. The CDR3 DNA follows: TGTGCCAGCAGTAAGGCGGCTATGGCTAGAGGCTATGGCTACGCCTTC.

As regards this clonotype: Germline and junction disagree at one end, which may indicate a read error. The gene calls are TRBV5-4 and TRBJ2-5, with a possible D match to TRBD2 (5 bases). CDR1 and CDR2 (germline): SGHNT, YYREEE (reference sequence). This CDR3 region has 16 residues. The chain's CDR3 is CAGSLARGAGGETQYF. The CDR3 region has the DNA TGTGCCGGCAGCTTGGCCAGAGGTGCAGGAGGAGAGACCCAGTACTTC.

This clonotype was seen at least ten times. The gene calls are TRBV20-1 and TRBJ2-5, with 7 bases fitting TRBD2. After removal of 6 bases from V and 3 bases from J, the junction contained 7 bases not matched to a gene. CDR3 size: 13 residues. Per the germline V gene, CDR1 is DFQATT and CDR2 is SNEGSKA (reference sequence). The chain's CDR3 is CSAERGSKETQYF. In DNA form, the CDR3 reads TGCAGTGCCGAGCGGGGCTCAAAAGAGACCCAGTACTTC.

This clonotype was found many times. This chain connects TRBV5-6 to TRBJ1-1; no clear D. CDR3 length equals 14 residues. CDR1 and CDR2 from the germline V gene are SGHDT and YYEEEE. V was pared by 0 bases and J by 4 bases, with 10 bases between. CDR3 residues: CASSLVPTGTEAFF. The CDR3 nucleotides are TGTGCCAGCAGCTTGGTCCCAACCGGCACTGAAGCTTTCTTT.

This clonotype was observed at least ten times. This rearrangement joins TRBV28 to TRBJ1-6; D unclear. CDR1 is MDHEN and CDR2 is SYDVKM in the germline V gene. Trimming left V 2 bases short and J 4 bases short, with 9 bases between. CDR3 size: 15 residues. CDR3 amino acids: CASSLIGQYNSPLHF. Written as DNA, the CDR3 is TGTGCCAGCAGTTTAATTGGCCAGTATAATTCACCCCTCCACTTT.

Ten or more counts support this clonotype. The CDR3 DNA reads TGTGCCAGCAGCTGGGACTATGGGTACGAGCAGTACTTC. Translation gives CASSWDYGYEQYF. This sequence joins TRBV7-9 and TRBJ2-7, with 7 bases lining up with TRBD2. The CDR3 sequence is 13 residues long. V trimming: 4 bases; J trimming: 4 bases; junction bases outside the gene matches: 4. Germline V CDR1 and CDR2: SEHNR, FQNEAQ (reference sequence).